This paragraph reports one T cell receptor (beta chain). The V and J ends lost 2 bases and 5 bases, in that order; junction bases with no gene match: 7. Germline lookup yields CDR1 GTSNPN and CDR2 SVGIG (reference sequence). This CDR3 is built from 15 residues. These data belong to a study of blood T cell repertoires in COVID-19. The overall study: Samples came from the United States, Italy and Spain, spanning acute and convalescent COVID-19.

Sequencing used immunoSEQ multiplex PCR; TCRdb keeps in-frame clones, though not all of them. The table includes roughly 440,000 clones, 88% detected once. The chain couples TRBV30 to TRBJ2-1; 9 bases agree with TRBD1. Sequenced sample: peripheral blood. The sequence was obtained from a woman aged 50 to 60 with COVID-19, enrolled during active disease. CDR3 in amino acids: CAWSRRTGVNNEQFF. The CDR3 DNA reads TGTGCCTGGAGTAGGAGGACAGGGGTGAACAATGAGCAGTTCTTC.